The 22 T cell receptor beta chains below come from one sample, sequenced in a study of blood T cell repertoires in COVID-19. The assay was immunoSEQ multiplex PCR, and TCRdb's table has in-frame clones only and misses some. The sample yields 150,000 to 200,000 clones, around 85% seen once. The sample consisted of peripheral blood. The receptors here all came from a man in his sixties or seventies with active or convalescent COVID-19.

This sequence joins TRBV6-2 or TRBV6-3 and TRBJ1-6; D ambiguous. CDR1 and CDR2 (germline): MNHEY, SVGEGT. V lost 0 bases, J lost 7 bases, and 7 bases lay in between. The CDR3 is 14 amino acids. DNA of the CDR3: TGTGCCAGCAGTTACTCGGTCGAGAATTCACCCCTCCACTTT. It codes for CASSYSVENSPLHF.

The gene calls are TRBV19 and TRBJ1-5, with 9 bases aligning to TRBD1. This CDR3 comprises 15 residues. The germline V gene has CDR1 LNHDA and CDR2 SQIVND (reference sequence). The V segment lost 3 bases and the J segment 4 bases; nucleotides outside the gene matches: 4. The CDR3 protein is CASSMGTGINQPQHF. CDR3 coding DNA: TGTGCCAGTAGTATGGGGACAGGGATTAATCAGCCCCAGCATTTT.

This chain joins TRBV15 and TRBJ2-7, with 7 bases that match TRBD1. This CDR3 contains 13 residues. Germline CDR1 reads LNHNV; CDR2 reads YYDKDF (reference sequence). Trimming removed 8 bases from V and 3 bases from J; junction bases left unmatched: 7. CDR3 in amino acids: CATSSGQDYEQYF. The CDR3 coding sequence is TGTGCCACCTCTTCTGGACAGGACTACGAGCAGTACTTC.

Only one count was recorded for this clone. The chain has TRBV6-5 and TRBJ1-4; D is uncertain. The CDR3 length is 14 residues. The V gene's germline CDR1 is MNHEY and CDR2 SVGAGI. V lost 7 bases and J 4 bases, leaving 13 bases between the germline ends. The CDR3 DNA follows: TGTGCCAGCACAACGGTTCCCTTTAATGAAAAACTGTTTTTT. It is translated as CASTTVPFNEKLFF.

This chain joins TRBV7-9 and TRBJ1-6; no clear D. This CDR3 spans 15 amino acids. V was cut by 2 bases and J by 8 bases, with 13 bases left in between. CDR1 SEHNR and CDR2 FQNEAQ come from the germline V gene (reference sequence). CDR3 sequence reads: CASSLPEAWDSPLHF. In DNA, the CDR3 is TGTGCCAGCAGCTTACCGGAGGCCTGGGATTCACCCCTCCACTTT.

This clone has a single count. The chain combines TRBV25-1 with TRBJ2-2; D gene ambiguous. Germline V lookup: CDR1 MGHDK, CDR2 SYGVNS. Trimming pared 3 bases from V and 5 bases from J, leaving 7 bases between. The CDR3 is 13 residues long. Here the CDR3 DNA reads TGTGCCAGCAGTGAGAGAAAAACCGGGGAGCTGTTTTTT. Residues: CASSERKTGELFF.

This chain links TRBV9 with TRBJ2-5, with TRBD2 identical over 11 bases. The CDR3 extends over 16 amino acids. J lost 4 bases, V lost 4 bases, and 9 bases had no gene match. Germline CDR1 SGDLS, CDR2 YYNGEE. CDR3 amino acids: CASSTPRLAGIETQYF. The CDR3 DNA sequence: TGTGCCAGCAGCACCCCCCGACTAGCGGGAATAGAGACCCAGTACTTC.

The chain carries TRBV7-8 and TRBJ2-3; tentative D call: TRBD2 (5 bases). Between the trimmed V and J ends, which lost 3 bases and 5 bases, there was a span of 18 bases. Germline V gives CDR1 SGHVS, CDR2 FQNEAQ. The CDR3 covers 16 residues. The CDR3 DNA sequence: TGTGCCAGCAGCTTTGCGACTATAAATCGGATAGATACGCAGTATTTT. Protein: CASSFATINRIDTQYF.

This CDR3 is CASSEGFFGSGKAYEQYF. Written as DNA, the CDR3 is TGTGCCAGCAGTGAAGGTTTCTTTGGTAGCGGGAAAGCCTACGAGCAGTACTTC. This chain joins TRBV2 and TRBJ2-7; 8 bases map to TRBD2. V lost 1 base and J lost 2; bases outside the gene matches: 13. Germline CDR1 SNHLY, CDR2 FYNNEI. CDR3 length: 18 residues.

The V and J genes are TRBV5-1 and TRBJ2-1, with 12 bases lining up with TRBD2. This CDR3 is 17 amino acids long. The germline gives CDR1 SGHRS, CDR2 YFSETQ. The J segment lost 4 bases and the V segment lost 3 bases, leaving 8 bases of the junction unmatched. CDR3 protein: CASSSPSTSGGYNEQFF. The CDR3 DNA reads as TGCGCCAGCAGCTCGCCTTCGACTAGCGGGGGTTACAATGAGCAGTTCTTC.

This sequence joins TRBV2 and TRBJ1-2, with TRBD1 identical over 7 bases. CDR1 and CDR2 from the germline V gene are SNHLY and FYNNEI. The CDR3 covers 15 residues. With 6 bases clipped from V and 0 bases from J, the junction kept 7 bases outside the gene matches. CDR3 sequence (DNA): TGTGCCAGCAGAGGAGGACAGGCAACTAACTATGGCTACACCTTC. This gives the protein CASRGGQATNYGYTF.

This sequence joins TRBV7-2 and TRBJ2-5, with 7 positions matching TRBD1. V lost 2 bases to trimming and J lost 5 bases; unmatched junction nucleotides: 8. The germline V gene encodes CDR1 SGHTA and CDR2 FQGNSA. The CDR3 is 15 amino acids. The CDR3 here is CASSLLSGQLETQYF. The CDR3 region has the DNA TGTGCCAGCAGCTTACTTTCGGGACAGCTGGAGACCCAGTACTTC.

In nucleotides, the CDR3 is TGCAGCGTTGTTCGTTCGGGAAGTGGCTACACCTTC. Its translation is CSVVRSGSGYTF. The chain joins TRBV29-1 to TRBJ1-2; D remains ambiguous. Germline assignment: CDR1 SQVTM and CDR2 ANQGSEA. Trimming left V 4 bases short and J 7 bases short, with 13 bases between. CDR3 size: 12 residues. The full variable domain, completed using reference TRBV29-1 and TRBJ1-2, is SAVISQKPSRDICQRGTSLTIQCQVDSQVTMMFWYRQQPGQSLTLIATANQGSEATYESGFVIDKFPISRPNLTFSTLTVSNMSPEDSSIYLCSVVRSGSGYTFGSGTRLTVV.

The chain employs TRBV24-1 and TRBJ1-1; D may be TRBD1 (5 bases). The germline V gene encodes CDR1 KGHDR and CDR2 SFDVKD. V shed 4 bases and J shed 6 bases, with 11 bases lying between them. CDR3 size: 13 residues. DNA of the CDR3: TGTGCCACCAGTGACCCAGGGTTCCCTGAAGCTTTCTTT. Protein product: CATSDPGFPEAFF.

This clone was counted once. This chain joins TRBV28 and TRBJ2-2, with TRBD1 matching over 10 bases. The V gene's germline CDR1 is MDHEN and CDR2 SYDVKM. The CDR3 spans 17 residues. Unmatched junction bases numbered 8, after V lost 6 bases and J lost 1 base. The CDR3 DNA reads TGTGCCAGCAGCCCGACAGGGGGCGGAATGAACACCGGGGAGCTGTTTTTT. Residues: CASSPTGGGMNTGELFF. Full variable domain (rest looked up from reference TRBV28 and TRBJ2-2): DVKVTQSSRYLVKRTGEKVFLECVQDMDHENMFWYRQDPGLGLRLIYFSYDVKMKEKGDIPEGYSVSREKKERFSLILESASTNQTSMYLCASSPTGGGMNTGELFFGEGSRLTVL.

V is TRBV6-5 and J is TRBJ2-7; 8 bases match TRBD2. After removal of 7 bases from V and 4 bases from J, the junction contained 6 bases not matched to a gene. This CDR3 comprises 13 residues. Per the germline V gene, CDR1 is MNHEY and CDR2 is SVGAGI. Written as DNA, the CDR3 is TGTGCCAGCACTAGAGCGGGAGCGTACGAGCAGTACTTC. It translates to CASTRAGAYEQYF.

This sequence joins TRBV4-3 and TRBJ2-2; D uncertain. V gave up 4 bases and J gave up 4 bases, with 19 bases separating them. The CDR3 length is 17 residues. Germline V gene lookup returns CDR1 LGHNA and CDR2 YSLEER. The CDR3 coding sequence is TGCGCCAGCAGCCGCTATTGGGCACAACCCATCACCGGGGAGCTGTTTTTT. As protein: CASSRYWAQPITGELFF.

This clone came up a few times. The chain couples TRBV11-2 to TRBJ1-6; TRBD1 matches 9 bases. CDR1 SGHAT and CDR2 FQNNGV come from the germline V gene. The ends lost 4 bases at V and 7 bases at J; junction bases unmatched: 2. This CDR3 region has 14 residues. The CDR3 DNA reads as TGTGCCAGCAGCTACAGGGGGCGGAATTCACCCCTCCACTTT. Protein: CASSYRGRNSPLHF.

The J gene is TRBJ1-5, the V gene TRBV6-5; the match to TRBD1 covers 9 bases. The V gene's germline CDR1 is MNHEY and CDR2 SVGAGI. This CDR3 has 15 residues. Trimming at V came to 7 bases and at J to 5 bases, leaving 9 bases not matched to a gene. The CDR3, as DNA: TGTGCCAGCATTTTGTTGACAGGGGGTGATCAGCCCCAGCATTTT. Amino acids: CASILLTGGDQPQHF.

This clone was seen a handful of times. This chain connects TRBV11-2 to TRBJ2-5; maybe TRBD1 (5 bases). Germline V gives CDR1 SGHAT, CDR2 FQNNGV. Trimming cost V 1 base and J 5 bases, with 11 bases left between them. The CDR3 loop spans 14 amino acids. CDR3 bases: TGTGCCAGCAGCTTAGTAGTTTCAGGGGAGACCCAGTACTTC. Protein sequence: CASSLVVSGETQYF. The variable domain in full, with the rest retrieved from reference TRBV11-2 and TRBJ2-5, is EAGVAQSPRYKIIEKRQSVAFWCNPISGHATLYWYQQILGQGPKLLIQFQNNGVVDDSQLPKDRFSAERLKGVDSTLKIQPAKLEDSAVYLCASSLVVSGETQYFGPGTRLLVL.

The rearrangement uses TRBV30 and TRBJ1-1; TRBD1 agrees at 8 bases. Germline CDR1 GTSNPN, CDR2 SVGIG (reference sequence). CDR3 length: 13 residues. V was clipped by 3 bases and J by 9 bases; unmatched bases: 9. Here the CDR3 reads CAWRRQGTGKAFF. As DNA, the CDR3 is TGTGCCTGGAGGAGACAGGGGACGGGTAAAGCTTTCTTT.

The chain recombines TRBV19 with TRBJ2-7; D possibly corresponds to TRBD2 (6 bases). Germline lookup yields CDR1 LNHDA and CDR2 SQIVND (reference sequence). V was trimmed by 3 bases and J by 1 base, leaving 10 bases between them. The CDR3 spans 14 residues. The CDR3 coding sequence is TGTGCCAGTAGTATTCGAGGGACTTCCTACGAGCAGTACTTC. Translating gives CASSIRGTSYEQYF.